A selection of T cell receptor beta chains follows, all from one sample in a study of OX40 agonist ivuxolimab in advanced cancers. Only in-frame clones appear in the TCRdb table, and some are missing; sequencing was by immunoSEQ multiplex PCR. The sample shows thousands of clones, about 85% of them seen only once. The sample in question was CD4+ or CD8+ T cells sorted from blood, obtained in a trial of the OX40 agonist ivuxolimab. The receptors stem from an adult with an advanced solid tumor such as melanoma, head and neck, liver or kidney cancer. Each CDR3 is given with its conserved first and last residue. Fields, in order: J gene, V gene, clone size, D gene, CDR3 protein, CDR3 DNA. A D gene is named only where the DNA matches it firmly. The listing skips clone size in some rows; elsewhere it reads once, few, many or a size class.

J gene: TRBJ2-1; V gene: TRBV5-6; clone size: NA; D gene: TRBD2; CDR3 protein: CASSPGGWAGGRNNEQFF; CDR3 DNA: TGTGCCAGCAGCCCGGGGGGCTGGGCGGGAGGGCGAAACAATGAGCAGTTCTTC
J gene: TRBJ2-3; V gene: TRBV11-2; clone size: NA; D gene: NA; CDR3 protein: CASSLGGNTDTQYF; CDR3 DNA: TGTGCCAGCAGCTTAGGTGGCAATACAGATACGCAGTATTTT
J gene: TRBJ2-7; V gene: TRBV10-3; clone size: NA; D gene: NA; CDR3 protein: CAISEAGRAYEQYF; CDR3 DNA: TGTGCCATCAGTGAGGCAGGGCGAGCCTACGAGCAGTACTTC
J gene: TRBJ2-7; V gene: TRBV25-1; clone size: NA; D gene: TRBD1; CDR3 protein: CASRGQGDYEQYF; CDR3 DNA: TGTGCCAGCAGGGGACAGGGGGACTACGAGCAGTACTTC
J gene: TRBJ2-7; V gene: TRBV5-6; clone size: NA; D gene: NA; CDR3 protein: CASSLVRYEQYF; CDR3 DNA: TGTGCCAGCAGCTTGGTCCGATACGAGCAGTACTTC
J gene: TRBJ1-1; V gene: TRBV6-9; clone size: NA; D gene: NA; CDR3 protein: CASSYSDPMNTEAFF; CDR3 DNA: TGTGCCAGCAGTTATTCCGACCCCATGAACACTGAAGCTTTCTTT
J gene: TRBJ2-7; V gene: TRBV7-9; clone size: NA; D gene: NA; CDR3 protein: CASSSTYEQYF; CDR3 DNA: TGTGCCAGCAGCTCCACCTACGAGCAGTACTTC
J gene: TRBJ2-7; V gene: TRBV28; clone size: NA; D gene: NA; CDR3 protein: CASSSLSLVTYEQYF; CDR3 DNA: TGTGCCAGCAGTTCCCTCTCACTAGTAACCTACGAGCAGTACTTC
J gene: TRBJ2-1; V gene: TRBV28; clone size: NA; D gene: NA; CDR3 protein: CASSRPVTFNYNEQFF; CDR3 DNA: TGTGCCAGCAGTCGCCCTGTGACTTTTAACTACAATGAGCAGTTCTTC
J gene: TRBJ1-5; V gene: TRBV13; clone size: NA; D gene: NA; CDR3 protein: CASSELGLRDQPQHF; CDR3 DNA: TGTGCCAGCAGTGAACTGGGCCTAAGGGATCAGCCCCAGCATTTT
J gene: TRBJ1-1; V gene: TRBV30; clone size: NA; D gene: NA; CDR3 protein: CAWVSHHPGNTEAFF; CDR3 DNA: TGTGCCTGGGTATCCCACCATCCAGGGAACACTGAAGCTTTCTTT
J gene: TRBJ2-3; V gene: TRBV28; clone size: NA; D gene: NA; CDR3 protein: CASSSTEEGTDTQYF; CDR3 DNA: TGTGCCAGCAGTTCGACAGAGGAAGGCACAGATACGCAGTATTTT
J gene: TRBJ1-5; V gene: TRBV27; clone size: NA; D gene: NA; CDR3 protein: CASSLSKSWAHQPQHF; CDR3 DNA: TGTGCCAGCAGTTTATCGAAGTCGTGGGCCCATCAGCCCCAGCATTTT
J gene: TRBJ1-1; V gene: TRBV28; clone size: large; D gene: NA; CDR3 protein: CASSKDTGEAFF; CDR3 DNA: TGTGCCAGCAGTAAAGACACAGGTGAAGCTTTCTTT
J gene: TRBJ2-4; V gene: TRBV5-6; clone size: NA; D gene: TRBD1; CDR3 protein: CASSSGQVPLTIAKNIQYF; CDR3 DNA: TGTGCCAGCAGCTCGGGACAGGTGCCCCTCACCATAGCCAAAAACATTCAGTACTTC
J gene: TRBJ1-1; V gene: TRBV5-1; clone size: NA; D gene: NA; CDR3 protein: CASQAVTSMNTEAFF; CDR3 DNA: TGCGCCAGCCAGGCCGTTACTTCAATGAACACTGAAGCTTTCTTT
J gene: TRBJ2-7; V gene: TRBV18; clone size: few; D gene: TRBD1; CDR3 protein: CASSPLGDSQSSYEQYF; CDR3 DNA: TGTGCCAGCTCACCACTAGGGGACAGTCAGAGCTCCTACGAGCAGTACTTC
J gene: TRBJ2-1; V gene: TRBV9; clone size: once; D gene: NA; CDR3 protein: CASSVSHEQFF; CDR3 DNA: TGTGCCAGCAGCGTAAGTCATGAGCAGTTCTTC
J gene: TRBJ2-1; V gene: TRBV5-1; clone size: NA; D gene: TRBD2; CDR3 protein: CASSGTSEYRQFF; CDR3 DNA: TGCGCCAGCAGCGGGACTAGCGAGTATAGGCAGTTCTTC
J gene: TRBJ1-6; V gene: TRBV7-9; clone size: NA; D gene: NA; CDR3 protein: CASSAAVGNSPLHF; CDR3 DNA: TGTGCCAGCAGCGCAGCAGTCGGCAATTCACCCCTCCACTTT
J gene: TRBJ1-2; V gene: TRBV5-1; clone size: once; D gene: NA; CDR3 protein: CASSLNRANGYTF; CDR3 DNA: TGCGCCAGCAGCTTGAACAGGGCGAATGGCTACACCTTC
J gene: TRBJ1-5; V gene: TRBV18; clone size: NA; D gene: NA; CDR3 protein: CASSPRGGLEGRQPQHF; CDR3 DNA: TGTGCCAGCTCACCACGCGGAGGGCTCGAGGGGAGGCAGCCCCAGCATTTT
J gene: TRBJ1-4; V gene: TRBV10-1; clone size: NA; D gene: NA; CDR3 protein: CASSDRKTEKLFF; CDR3 DNA: TGCGCCAGCAGTGACAGAAAGACTGAAAAACTGTTTTTT
J gene: TRBJ1-5; V gene: TRBV5-1; clone size: NA; D gene: NA; CDR3 protein: CASSSTGHGQPQHF; CDR3 DNA: TGCGCCAGCAGCTCCACAGGGCATGGTCAGCCCCAGCATTTT
J gene: TRBJ1-1; V gene: TRBV7-4; clone size: NA; D gene: NA; CDR3 protein: CASSLVVNFGNTEAFF; CDR3 DNA: TGTGCCAGCAGCTTAGTTGTTAACTTCGGGAACACTGAAGCTTTCTTT
J gene: TRBJ1-3; V gene: TRBV6-1; clone size: NA; D gene: NA; CDR3 protein: CASSEAEGSSGNTIYF; CDR3 DNA: TGTGCCAGCAGTGAAGCAGAGGGGAGCTCTGGAAACACCATATATTTT
J gene: TRBJ1-1; V gene: TRBV30; clone size: once; D gene: NA; CDR3 protein: CAWTSLYGIREAFF; CDR3 DNA: TGTGCCTGGACCTCATTGTACGGCATCAGGGAAGCTTTCTTT
J gene: TRBJ1-1; V gene: TRBV12-5; clone size: NA; D gene: NA; CDR3 protein: CASGLAQGEGTEAFF; CDR3 DNA: TGTGCTAGTGGTTTGGCACAGGGAGAGGGCACTGAAGCTTTCTTT
J gene: TRBJ2-7; V gene: TRBV28; clone size: NA; D gene: NA; CDR3 protein: CATSEVGGYEQYF; CDR3 DNA: TGTGCCACCAGCGAGGTAGGAGGCTACGAGCAGTACTTC
J gene: TRBJ2-2; V gene: TRBV7-9; clone size: few; D gene: TRBD1; CDR3 protein: CASSSTGPNTGELFF; CDR3 DNA: TGTGCCAGCAGTTCGACAGGGCCAAACACCGGGGAGCTGTTTTTT
J gene: TRBJ2-1; V gene: TRBV7-2; clone size: NA; D gene: NA; CDR3 protein: CASRSSDYNEQFF; CDR3 DNA: TGTGCCAGCAGGTCTAGCGACTACAATGAGCAGTTCTTC
J gene: TRBJ2-7; V gene: TRBV14; clone size: NA; D gene: NA; CDR3 protein: CASSLDPPPQVEQYF; CDR3 DNA: TGTGCCAGCAGTCTTGATCCCCCCCCTCAAGTCGAGCAGTACTTC
J gene: TRBJ2-5; V gene: TRBV5-1; clone size: NA; D gene: NA; CDR3 protein: CASSLDGSSQETQYF; CDR3 DNA: TGCGCCAGCAGCTTGGATGGCAGCAGCCAAGAGACCCAGTACTTC
J gene: TRBJ2-7; V gene: TRBV7-9; clone size: NA; D gene: NA; CDR3 protein: CATSGPYEQYF; CDR3 DNA: TGTGCCACCTCGGGTCCCTACGAGCAGTACTTC
J gene: TRBJ2-7; V gene: TRBV5-6; clone size: NA; D gene: NA; CDR3 protein: CASSLGRSEQYF; CDR3 DNA: TGTGCCAGCAGCTTGGGCAGATCCGAGCAGTACTTC
J gene: TRBJ1-1; V gene: TRBV27; clone size: NA; D gene: NA; CDR3 protein: CASSRTGPAAEAFF; CDR3 DNA: TGTGCCAGCAGTCGTACAGGTCCTGCGGCTGAAGCTTTCTTT
J gene: TRBJ1-5; V gene: TRBV7-8; clone size: NA; D gene: NA; CDR3 protein: CASSQRVEGQPQHF; CDR3 DNA: TGTGCCAGCAGCCAGAGAGTGGAGGGGCAGCCCCAGCATTTT
J gene: TRBJ1-2; V gene: TRBV9; clone size: once; D gene: NA; CDR3 protein: CASSKTYRADGYTF; CDR3 DNA: TGTGCCAGCAGCAAAACCTACAGGGCGGATGGCTACACCTTC
J gene: TRBJ1-1; V gene: TRBV4-3; clone size: NA; D gene: NA; CDR3 protein: CASSQRQGLNTEAFF; CDR3 DNA: TGCGCCAGCAGCCAACGCCAAGGATTGAACACTGAAGCTTTCTTT
J gene: TRBJ2-1; V gene: TRBV19; clone size: NA; D gene: NA; CDR3 protein: CASSANGEGTDEQFF; CDR3 DNA: TGTGCCAGTAGCGCAAACGGAGAGGGGACGGATGAGCAGTTCTTC
J gene: TRBJ1-2; V gene: TRBV29-1; clone size: NA; D gene: NA; CDR3 protein: CSVDPGDYGYTF; CDR3 DNA: TGCAGCGTTGATCCCGGAGACTATGGCTACACCTTC
J gene: TRBJ1-1; V gene: TRBV2; clone size: NA; D gene: NA; CDR3 protein: CASNTEAFF; CDR3 DNA: TGTGCCAGCAACACTGAAGCTTTCTTT
J gene: TRBJ2-7; V gene: TRBV7-9; clone size: NA; D gene: TRBD1; CDR3 protein: CASSSGTGTYEQYF; CDR3 DNA: TGTGCCAGCAGCTCAGGGACAGGTACCTACGAGCAGTACTTC
J gene: TRBJ1-1; V gene: TRBV6-5; clone size: NA; D gene: NA; CDR3 protein: CASSYSDTEAFF; CDR3 DNA: TGTGCCAGCAGTTACTCAGACACTGAAGCTTTCTTT
J gene: TRBJ2-6; V gene: TRBV5-3; clone size: NA; D gene: NA; CDR3 protein: CARSLDRRRSYSGANVLTF; CDR3 DNA: TGTGCCAGAAGCTTGGATAGACGGCGGTCTTACTCTGGGGCCAACGTCCTGACTTTC
J gene: TRBJ1-1; V gene: TRBV6-1; clone size: NA; D gene: NA; CDR3 protein: CASSENTEAFF; CDR3 DNA: TGTGCCAGCAGTGAAAACACTGAAGCTTTCTTT
J gene: TRBJ1-5; V gene: TRBV28; clone size: once; D gene: NA; CDR3 protein: CASHDLYSNQPQHF; CDR3 DNA: TGTGCCAGCCACGACCTGTATAGCAATCAGCCCCAGCATTTT
J gene: TRBJ2-3; V gene: TRBV9; clone size: NA; D gene: NA; CDR3 protein: CASSVRGARDTQYF; CDR3 DNA: TGTGCCAGCAGCGTACGAGGGGCAAGAGATACGCAGTATTTT
J gene: TRBJ2-2; V gene: TRBV25-1; clone size: NA; D gene: NA; CDR3 protein: CASSRGRSGELFF; CDR3 DNA: TGTGCCAGTTCCCGGGGGAGGTCCGGGGAGCTGTTTTTT
J gene: TRBJ1-1; V gene: TRBV6-1; clone size: NA; D gene: NA; CDR3 protein: CASSELEVWDTEAFF; CDR3 DNA: TGTGCCAGCAGTGAATTGGAGGTTTGGGACACTGAAGCTTTCTTT
J gene: TRBJ2-2; V gene: TRBV7-9; clone size: NA; D gene: NA; CDR3 protein: CATGGTFANTGELFF; CDR3 DNA: TGTGCCACAGGGGGGACATTCGCGAACACCGGGGAGCTGTTTTTT
J gene: TRBJ2-1; V gene: TRBV6-5; clone size: NA; D gene: NA; CDR3 protein: CASSYSSGGHNEQFF; CDR3 DNA: TGTGCCAGCAGTTACTCGAGTGGGGGACACAATGAGCAGTTCTTC
J gene: TRBJ2-7; V gene: TRBV5-6; clone size: NA; D gene: NA; CDR3 protein: CASSQNRVNEQYF; CDR3 DNA: TGTGCCAGCAGCCAGAATCGGGTGAACGAGCAGTACTTC